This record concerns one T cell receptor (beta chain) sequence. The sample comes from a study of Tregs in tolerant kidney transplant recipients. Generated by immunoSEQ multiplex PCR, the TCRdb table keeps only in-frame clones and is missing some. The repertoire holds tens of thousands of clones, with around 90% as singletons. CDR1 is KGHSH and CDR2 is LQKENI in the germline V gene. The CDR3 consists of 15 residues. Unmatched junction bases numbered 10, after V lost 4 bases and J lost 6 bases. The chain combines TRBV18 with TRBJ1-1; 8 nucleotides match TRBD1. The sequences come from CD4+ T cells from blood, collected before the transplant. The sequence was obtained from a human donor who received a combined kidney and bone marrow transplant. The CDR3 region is CASSQSRDRPSEAFF. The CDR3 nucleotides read TGTGCCAGCTCACAGTCTCGGGACAGGCCGTCTGAAGCTTTCTTT.